The sequence of this T cell receptor (beta chain) was determined in a study of T-cell memory formation after mild COVID-19. Trimming cost V 0 bases and J 7 bases; bases outside gene matches: 11. This CDR3 contains 17 residues. The germline V gene has CDR1 SGDLS and CDR2 YYNGEE. The 5'RACE method, run with constant-segment primers, produced TCR alpha and TCR beta cDNA libraries (carrying sample barcodes and UMIs). TCRdb called the 5' RACE reads again in MiXCR, with one record for every CDR3 protein. The sample contains under 150,000 distinct CDR3 sequences, about 20% of which appear only once. This clonotype was obtained from a man between 18 and 29 years old who had mild COVID-19 (a few samples of this study predate the infection). Cell type and time point are not known. Sequenced material: PBMCs or a T cell subset sorted from them (not recorded which). The gene calls are TRBV9 and TRBJ2-1; 9 bases map to TRBD2. The CDR3 protein is CASSVGVWRGGRNEQFF. The DNA of the CDR3 is TGTGCCAGCAGCGTAGGAGTCTGGCGGGGGGGCCGGAATGAGCAGTTCTTC.